This T cell receptor (beta chain) is drawn from a study of CD8 T cells in ankylosing spondylitis. TCRdb redid the calling of the 5' RACE reads with MiXCR, one entry per CDR3 protein. This table has some 250,000 distinct CDR3 sequences, about 9.1% appearing once. This clonotype was observed many times. The antigen is undetermined. The V end was cut by 2 bases, the J end by 2 bases, with 7 bases between. The V gene's germline CDR1 is SGHNT and CDR2 YYREEE (reference sequence). The CDR3 has 14 amino acids. Points from the study as a whole: Clones that were linked to disease were CD8+ and were relatively rare in peripheral blood.

Input material: blood, either unsorted or a sorted T cell fraction (not recorded which). This chain connects TRBV5-4 to TRBJ2-2; no clear D. This receptor was identified in a male donor with ankylosing spondylitis or in good health (not recorded which). CDR3 DNA: TGTGCCAGCAGCTTATACGGTAACACCGGGGAGCTGTTTTTT. Translated, it gives CASSLYGNTGELFF.